Listed below are T cell receptor beta chains from one sample, sequenced in a study of molecular identifiers for immune sequencing clone quantification. MiXCR, applied by TCRdb to the PCR reads, yields one record per CDR3 protein. Of 85,000 to 90,000 distinct CDR3 sequences in the sample, 15% to 20% are singletons; the top ten hold around 0.8%. Material: naive CD8+ T cells from blood, with Jurkat cell RNA spiked in. These receptors all stem from a human donor in good health. Some libraries in this study had Jurkat cell RNA spiked in. Both conserved end residues are part of each CDR3. Each record gives: D gene, clone size, V gene, J gene, CDR3 protein, CDR3 DNA. D genes are given only for firm matches. For some rows the clone size is stated as once, few or many, or as a class when expanded; others skip it.

>.|many|TRBV6-5|TRBJ1-5
CASQSGSGQPQHF
TGTGCCAGCCAGTCGGGGTCAGGTCAGCCCCAGCATTTT
>.|.|TRBV5-3|TRBJ1-1
CASSLWQGGTEAFF
TGTGCCAGCAGCTTGTGGCAGGGAGGCACTGAAGCTTTCTTT
>TRBD2|.|TRBV12-3/TRBV12-4|TRBJ2-3
CASSGLAGATQYF
TGTGCCAGCAGTGGACTAGCGGGGGCTACGCAGTATTTT
>TRBD2|.|TRBV20-1|TRBJ2-1
CSARDRRLADNEQFF
TGCAGTGCTAGAGATAGAAGACTAGCTGACAATGAGCAGTTCTTC
>.|many|TRBV20-1|TRBJ2-3
CSARDTGAPLTDTQYF
TGCAGTGCTAGAGATACGGGGGCACCGTTGACAGATACGCAGTATTTT
>TRBD2|many|TRBV3-1|TRBJ2-3
CASSQTSGRTDTQYF
TGTGCCAGCAGCCAGACTAGCGGGAGGACAGATACGCAGTATTTT
>.|many|TRBV11-3|TRBJ2-1
CASSLEYGDEQFF
TGTGCCAGCAGCTTAGAATACGGGGACGAGCAGTTCTTC
>TRBD1|few|TRBV10-3|TRBJ1-3
CAISATTQGDFTGNTIYF
TGTGCCATCAGTGCAACGACTCAGGGGGACTTTACTGGAAACACCATATATTTT
>.|many|TRBV19|TRBJ1-5
CASTLGPSNQLQHF
TGTGCCAGTACCCTGGGACCCTCAAATCAGCTCCAGCATTTT
>.|many|TRBV7-9|TRBJ2-4
CASSSFDYGRDILRSVGIQYF
TGTGCCAGCAGCTCCTTCGATTACGGACGGGACATTCTCCGAAGCGTAGGCATTCAGTACTTC
>TRBD1|many|TRBV9|TRBJ2-7
CASNRGTGGEQYF
TGTGCCAGCAATCGCGGGACAGGGGGCGAGCAGTACTTC
>TRBD2|many|TRBV27|TRBJ2-1
CASSLYPLAEISYNEQFF
TGTGCCAGCAGTTTATACCCTCTAGCGGAGATCTCCTACAATGAGCAGTTCTTC
>.|many|TRBV27|TRBJ1-1
CASSPSGGREAFF
TGTGCCAGCAGTCCATCGGGGGGGAGAGAAGCTTTCTTT
>.|many|TRBV12-3/TRBV12-4|TRBJ1-1
CASSVVGFPGTEAFF
TGTGCCAGCAGCGTAGTTGGGTTCCCGGGGACTGAAGCTTTCTTT
>.|many|TRBV19|TRBJ2-3
CASSSWTEGQDTQYF
TGTGCCAGTAGTTCTTGGACCGAGGGGCAAGATACGCAGTATTTT
>TRBD2|few|TRBV13|TRBJ2-1
CASSGLAGPSSYNEQFF
TGTGCCAGCAGCGGACTAGCGGGGCCTAGCTCCTACAATGAGCAGTTCTTC
>TRBD1|many|TRBV7-9|TRBJ2-6
CASSLTGSTGERSGANVLTF
TGTGCCAGCAGCTTAACAGGTAGTACAGGGGAACGCTCTGGGGCCAACGTCCTGACTTTC
>.|many|TRBV19|TRBJ2-5
CASSEDTQYQETQYF
TGTGCCAGTAGTGAAGACACCCAGTACCAAGAGACCCAGTACTTC
>.|many|TRBV6-2/TRBV6-3|TRBJ2-7
CASTTRGEQYF
TGTGCCAGCACCACGAGGGGCGAGCAGTACTTC
>TRBD2|.|TRBV5-3|TRBJ2-3
CASSGLAGESTSTGAQYF
TGTGCCAGCAGTGGACTAGCGGGGGAATCAACTAGCACAGGTGCGCAGTATTTT
>.|.|TRBV4-3|TRBJ2-5
CACSQDSRMQETQYF
TGCGCCTGCAGCCAGGATTCCAGAATGCAAGAGACCCAGTACTTC
>.|many|TRBV15|TRBJ2-2
CATSREDSGNTGELFF
TGTGCCACCAGCAGAGAGGATAGCGGGAACACCGGGGAGCTGTTTTTT
>.|.|TRBV7-9|TRBJ2-3
CDNSTDAQYF
TGTGACAACAGCACAGATGCGCAGTATTTT
>.|many|TRBV21-1|TRBJ1-5
CASSKVGQGEVTSNQPQHF
TGTGCCAGCAGCAAAGTGGGACAGGGGGAGGTAACAAGCAATCAGCCCCAGCATTTT